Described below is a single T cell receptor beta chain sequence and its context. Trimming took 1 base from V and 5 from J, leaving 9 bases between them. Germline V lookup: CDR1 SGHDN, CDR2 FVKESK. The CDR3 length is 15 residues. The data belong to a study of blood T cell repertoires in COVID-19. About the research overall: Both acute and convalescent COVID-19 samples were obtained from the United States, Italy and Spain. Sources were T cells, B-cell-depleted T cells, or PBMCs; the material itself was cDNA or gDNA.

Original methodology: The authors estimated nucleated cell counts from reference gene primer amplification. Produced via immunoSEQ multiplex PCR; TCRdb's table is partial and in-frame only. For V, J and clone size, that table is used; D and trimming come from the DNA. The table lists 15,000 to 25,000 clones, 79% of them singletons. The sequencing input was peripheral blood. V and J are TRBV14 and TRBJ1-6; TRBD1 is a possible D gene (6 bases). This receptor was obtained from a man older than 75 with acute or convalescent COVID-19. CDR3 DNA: TGTGCCAGCAGCCAAGCACAGGGAAATAATTCACCCCTCCACTTT. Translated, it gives CASSQAQGNNSPLHF.